These 28 T cell receptor beta chains share one sample of origin, sequenced in a study of T cells after yellow fever vaccination. From the 5' RACE reads, TCRdb called clonotypes with MiXCR, one entry per CDR3 protein. Here the sample spans about 510,000 distinct CDR3 sequences, 21% being singletons. The sequences come from PBMCs, collected less than 25 days after the first yellow fever vaccination. These receptor sequences come from a man younger than 35 who received the YFV17D yellow fever vaccine.

This clonotype was seen only a few times. The rearrangement joins TRBV20-1 to TRBJ2-7; no reliable D call. The germline V gene has CDR1 DFQATT and CDR2 SNEGSKA (reference sequence). The ends were cut back, 3 bases at V and 0 bases at J, with 6 bases in the middle. This CDR3 comprises 12 residues. The CDR3 bases are TGCAGTGCTAGTGTTCCCTCCTACGAGCAGTACGTC. This sequence encodes CSASVPSYEQYV.

The gene calls are TRBV6-5 and TRBJ1-4, with a weak D call TRBD1 (6 bases). V lost 4 bases, J lost 9 bases, and 18 bases lay in between. This CDR3 spans 15 amino acids. The germline CDR1 and CDR2 sequences are MNHEY and SVGAGI. Here the CDR3 DNA reads TGTGCCAGCAGTTCGTCGGGGACAACACGTAAAAAACTGTTTTTT. Its translation is CASSSSGTTRKKLFF.

V gene TRBV28 combines with J gene TRBJ2-7; 12 positions match TRBD1. Trimming at V came to 2 bases and at J to 7 bases, leaving 12 bases not matched to a gene. Per germline, CDR1 MDHEN and CDR2 SYDVKM. This CDR3 comprises 17 residues. In DNA form, the CDR3 reads TGTGCCAGCAGTTTAAATCGGGAGGGACAGGGGGCTGGAGAGCAGTACGTC. Translating it yields CASSLNREGQGAGEQYV.

The chain couples TRBV20-1 to TRBJ1-6, with D perhaps matching TRBD1 (5 bases). Looked up from germline, CDR1 is DFQATT and CDR2 is SNEGSKA (reference sequence). V lost 0 bases, J lost 4 bases, and 10 bases lay in between. The CDR3 length is 15 residues. This chain's CDR3 is CSAREDTRYNSPLHF. In DNA form, the CDR3 reads TGCAGTGCTAGAGAGGACACCAGGTATAATTCACCCCTCCACTTT.

This clonotype has only a few counts. The V call is TRBV6-1, the J call TRBJ2-1; D unclear. Between the trimmed V and J ends, which lost 6 bases and 3 bases, there was a span of 12 bases. The germline V gene encodes CDR1 MNHNS and CDR2 SASEGT. This CDR3 spans 14 amino acids. Written as DNA, the CDR3 is TGTGCCAGCAGCGACCAGGTCGGCTACAATGAGCAGTTCTTC. Amino acids: CASSDQVGYNEQFF.

The V and J genes are TRBV7-2 and TRBJ2-5; D remains unclear. The V end lost 1 base, the J end lost 4 bases, and 10 bases lay between the germline ends. This CDR3 has 14 amino acids. Per the germline V gene, CDR1 is SGHTA and CDR2 is FQGNSA. For the CDR3, the DNA is TGTGCCAGCAGCTTAGATAACGTCCGAGAGACCCAGTACTTC. Encoded protein: CASSLDNVRETQYF.

The V gene is TRBV5-1, the J gene TRBJ2-3, with TRBD1 identical over 8 bases. The CDR3 contains 16 residues. With 2 bases clipped from V and 5 bases from J, the junction kept 10 bases outside the gene matches. Per germline, CDR1 SGHRS and CDR2 YFSETQ. The CDR3 DNA sequence: TGCGCCAGCAGCTTTGCTGTGGACAGGGCTTTAGATACGCAGTATTTT. Translated: CASSFAVDRALDTQYF.

The V call is TRBV30, the J call TRBJ1-4, with 9 positions matching TRBD1. Per the germline V gene, CDR1 is GTSNPN and CDR2 is SVGIG (reference sequence). V lost 4 bases to trimming and J lost 4 bases; unmatched junction nucleotides: 4. The CDR3 loop spans 14 amino acids. The CDR3 DNA reads TGTGCCTGGAAAACGGGACAGGGTAATGAAAAACTGTTTTTT. As protein: CAWKTGQGNEKLFF.

The table lists this clonotype with a few counts. The chain links TRBV6-1 to TRBJ1-3, with a weak D call TRBD1 (6 bases). The CDR3 is made up of 17 amino acids. Trimming left V 8 bases short and J 0 bases short, with 20 bases between. Germline assignment: CDR1 MNHNS and CDR2 SASEGT. The CDR3 spells CASGPGLGTYSGNTIYF. DNA for the CDR3: TGTGCCAGCGGGCCAGGTTTGGGGACATACTCTGGAAACACCATATATTTT.

This clonotype has a handful of counts. The rearrangement uses TRBV7-2 and TRBJ1-2; D uncertain. The CDR3 has 11 residues. Germline CDR1 reads SGHTA; CDR2 reads FQGNSA. Trimming shortened V by 3 bases and J by 9 bases, and 8 bases separated the two germline ends. The chain's CDR3 is CASSLDGSYTF. The CDR3 region has the DNA TGTGCCAGCAGCTTGGACGGGAGCTACACCTTC.

This clonotype was picked up a small number of times. This sequence joins TRBV4-1 and TRBJ1-5; TRBD1 agrees at 8 bases. After removal of 1 base from V and 8 bases from J, the junction contained 10 bases not matched to a gene. The length of the CDR3 is 16 residues. CDR1 is MGHRA, CDR2 YSYEKL, per germline. CDR3 region: CASSQGPGGGWEPQHF. DNA for the CDR3: TGCGCCAGCAGCCAAGGTCCAGGGGGCGGTTGGGAGCCCCAGCATTTT.

In this sample, this clonotype turned up a few times. The chain recombines TRBV18 with TRBJ2-1; D gene unclear. Germline V gene lookup returns CDR1 KGHSH and CDR2 LQKENI. Trimming took off 4 bases at V and 7 bases at J, with 8 bases between the two ends. This CDR3 comprises 12 residues. Written as DNA, the CDR3 is TGTGCCAGCTCACAAATGAGGAATGAGCAGTTCTTC. This sequence encodes CASSQMRNEQFF.

This clonotype was seen only a few times. The chain is built from TRBV5-1 and TRBJ2-3; the D gene is possibly TRBD2 (5 bases). V was trimmed by 4 bases and J by 0 bases, leaving 12 bases between them. The CDR3 runs 15 residues. Germline V lookup: CDR1 SGHRS, CDR2 YFSETQ. The CDR3 bases are TGCGCCAGCAGCCCACGGGATACTAGCACAGATACGCAGTATTTT. It translates to CASSPRDTSTDTQYF.

The chain recombines TRBV13 with TRBJ1-3; D is perhaps TRBD1 (6 bases). V was clipped by 5 bases and J by 2 bases, with 13 bases between them. In germline, CDR1 is PRHDT, CDR2 FYEKMQ (reference sequence). The CDR3 has 15 residues. The CDR3 DNA is TGTGCCAGCAGCCCCCCAGGGGTGACTGGAAACACCATATATTTT. Translated, it gives CASSPPGVTGNTIYF.

The chain employs TRBV7-2 and TRBJ2-7, with 10 positions matching TRBD1. The germline V gene has CDR1 SGHTA and CDR2 FQGNSA. J lost 2 bases, V lost 5 bases, and 6 bases had no gene match. There are 15 residues in the CDR3. CDR3 bases: TGTGCCAGCAGCAGGGACAGGGGACTAACCTACGAGCAGTACTTC. Translating gives CASSRDRGLTYEQYF.

This clonotype was seen a handful of times. The rearrangement joins TRBV7-3 to TRBJ2-7; possibly TRBD1 for D (5 bases). Germline values: CDR1 SGHTA, CDR2 FQGTGA. This CDR3 contains 16 residues. Trimming removed 6 bases at V and 2 bases at J, with 20 bases between. The CDR3 nucleotides are TGTGCCAGCAGTTCGAAAACCACATTGACAGCCTACGAGCAGTACGTC. The encoded protein is CASSSKTTLTAYEQYV.

V is TRBV20-1 and J is TRBJ1-1, with TRBD1 as a possible D gene (5 bases). The CDR3 has 13 residues. Trimming took 5 bases from V and 4 from J, leaving 14 bases between them. Germline CDR1 and CDR2: DFQATT and SNEGSKA (reference sequence). The CDR3 DNA sequence: TGCAGTGCTGGCAGGAGGGGAGGCACTGAAGCTTTCTTT. It codes for CSAGRRGGTEAFF.

This chain connects TRBV6-1 to TRBJ1-3; no definite D call. With 6 bases removed from V and 1 base from J, the gap between germline ends came to 10 bases. CDR1 and CDR2 (germline): MNHNS, SASEGT. CDR3 length: 14 residues. In DNA, the CDR3 is TGTGCCAGCAGCCAGGCCATTTCTGGAAACACCATATATTTT. Protein product: CASSQAISGNTIYF.

This clonotype was counted only a few times. V and J are TRBV5-4 and TRBJ2-7; 10 bases are a match to TRBD1. This CDR3 region has 15 residues. J lost 5 bases, V lost 4 bases, and 9 bases had no gene match. Germline V gene lookup returns CDR1 SGHNT and CDR2 YYREEE (reference sequence). CDR3 sequence reads: CASSEARTGGHEQYF. CDR3 DNA: TGTGCCAGCAGCGAGGCGCGGACAGGGGGACACGAGCAGTACTTC.

This clonotype showed up just a few times. The chain uses TRBV30 and TRBJ2-7, with D possibly being TRBD2 (7 bases). Germline V gene data show CDR1 as GTSNPN and CDR2 as SVGIG (reference sequence). There are 12 residues in the CDR3. V was pared by 4 bases and J by 5 bases, with 12 bases between. CDR3 sequence reads: CAWNREGDEQYF. The CDR3, as DNA: TGTGCCTGGAACAGGGAGGGCGACGAGCAGTACTTC. The full variable domain, completed using reference TRBV30 and TRBJ2-7, is SQTIHQWPATLVQPVGSPLSLECTVEGTSNPNLYWYRQAAGRGLQLLFYSVGIGQISSEVPQNLSASRPQDRQFILSSKKLLLSDSGFYLCAWNREGDEQYFGPGTRLTVT.

This chain links TRBV10-3 with TRBJ2-7; D gene unclear. Germline V CDR1 and CDR2: ENHRY, SYGVKD. The CDR3 runs 12 residues. With 3 bases removed from V and 1 base from J, the gap between germline ends came to 4 bases. The CDR3 region has the DNA TGTGCCATCAGTGACCGTTCCTACGAGCAGTACGTC. This translates into CAISDRSYEQYV.

This clonotype has more than one count but fewer than ten. The genes are TRBV7-8 and TRBJ2-2; TRBD1 matches 8 bases. Germline V gene data show CDR1 as SGHVS and CDR2 as FQNEAQ. J was trimmed by 1 base and V by 5 bases; bases with no gene match: 6. This CDR3 spans 16 amino acids. CDR3 sequence reads: CASSVTGTGNTGELFF. CDR3 coding DNA: TGTGCCAGCAGCGTAACAGGGACAGGGAACACCGGGGAGCTGTTTTTT.

The rearrangement uses TRBV4-2 and TRBJ1-3; possibly TRBD1 for D (5 bases). The germline V and J ends were trimmed by 0 bases and 3 bases, with 9 bases remaining between them. The CDR3 length is 15 residues. Germline V gene data show CDR1 as LGHNA and CDR2 as YNFKEQ. This chain's CDR3 is CASSQEGEYGNTIYF. The CDR3 bases are TGTGCCAGCAGCCAAGAGGGGGAGTATGGAAACACCATATATTTT.

There are a few counts of this clonotype. V usage is TRBV4-1 and J usage is TRBJ1-6; D gene ambiguous. The germline V and J ends were trimmed by 4 bases and 7 bases, with 5 bases remaining between them. The CDR3 has 12 residues. In germline, CDR1 is MGHRA, CDR2 YSYEKL. CDR3 in DNA: TGCGCCAGCAGCCGGTCGAATTCACCCCTCCACTTT. Residues: CASSRSNSPLHF.

The chain employs TRBV14 and TRBJ2-3; 14 bases are a match to TRBD2. The CDR3 is 15 amino acids. Trimming removed 5 bases from V and 4 bases from J; junction bases left unmatched: 2. The germline V gene encodes CDR1 SGHDN and CDR2 FVKESK. CDR3 nucleotides: TGTGCCAGCAGCGGACTAGCGGGGGGCGCAGATACGCAGTATTTT. Amino acids: CASSGLAGGADTQYF.

This clonotype showed up many times. The chain links TRBV11-2 to TRBJ2-5; TRBD1 or TRBD2 may be the D gene (5 bases each). V was cut by 5 bases and J by 2 bases, with 12 bases left in between. The length of the CDR3 is 14 residues. Germline lookup yields CDR1 SGHAT and CDR2 FQNNGV. In DNA, the CDR3 is TGTGCCAGCAGCCTCCCTGGGGGACAAGAGACCCAGTACTTC. This translates into CASSLPGGQETQYF. The entire variable domain, with the rest obtained from reference TRBV11-2 and TRBJ2-5, is as follows: EAGVAQSPRYKIIEKRQSVAFWCNPISGHATLYWYQQILGQGPKLLIQFQNNGVVDDSQLPKDRFSAERLKGVDSTLKIQPAKLEDSAVYLCASSLPGGQETQYFGPGTRLLVL.

A few counts support this clonotype. The rearrangement joins TRBV24-1 to TRBJ2-6, with D perhaps TRBD1 (6 bases). The CDR3 has 13 residues. The V gene lost 10 bases and the J gene lost 4 bases, with 10 bases spanning the gap. Germline V gene lookup returns CDR1 KGHDR and CDR2 SFDVKD. The CDR3 loop reads CATGQSGANVLTF. CDR3 nucleotide sequence: TGTGCCACGGGACAATCCGGGGCCAACGTCCTGACTTTC.

The V call is TRBV7-9, the J call TRBJ2-4, with D unresolved. This CDR3 is built from 12 residues. Deletions cut 6 bases from V and 7 bases from J, with 10 bases between. CDR1 SEHNR and CDR2 FQNEAQ come from the germline V gene (reference sequence). The CDR3 coding sequence is TGTGCCAGCAGTCAGAGAGAGAACATTCAGTACTTC. It yields the protein CASSQRENIQYF.